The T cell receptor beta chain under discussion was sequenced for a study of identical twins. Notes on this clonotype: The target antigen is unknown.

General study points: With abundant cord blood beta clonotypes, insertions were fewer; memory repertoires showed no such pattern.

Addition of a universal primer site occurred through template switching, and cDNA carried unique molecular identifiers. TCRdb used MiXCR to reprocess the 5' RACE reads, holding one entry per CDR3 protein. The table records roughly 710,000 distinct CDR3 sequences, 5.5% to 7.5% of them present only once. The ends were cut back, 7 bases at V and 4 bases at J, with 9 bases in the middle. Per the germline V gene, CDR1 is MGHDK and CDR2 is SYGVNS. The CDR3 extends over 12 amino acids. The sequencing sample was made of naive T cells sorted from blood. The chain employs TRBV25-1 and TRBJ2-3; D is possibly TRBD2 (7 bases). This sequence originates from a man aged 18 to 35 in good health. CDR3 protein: CASNGGPDTQYF. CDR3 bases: TGTGCCAGCAACGGGGGGCCAGATACGCAGTATTTT. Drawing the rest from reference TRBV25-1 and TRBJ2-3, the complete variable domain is EADIYQTPRYLVIGTGKKITLECSQTMGHDKMYWYQQDPGMELHLIHYSYGVNSTEKGDLSSESTVSRIRTEHFPLTLESARPSHTSQYLCASNGGPDTQYFGPGTRLTVL.